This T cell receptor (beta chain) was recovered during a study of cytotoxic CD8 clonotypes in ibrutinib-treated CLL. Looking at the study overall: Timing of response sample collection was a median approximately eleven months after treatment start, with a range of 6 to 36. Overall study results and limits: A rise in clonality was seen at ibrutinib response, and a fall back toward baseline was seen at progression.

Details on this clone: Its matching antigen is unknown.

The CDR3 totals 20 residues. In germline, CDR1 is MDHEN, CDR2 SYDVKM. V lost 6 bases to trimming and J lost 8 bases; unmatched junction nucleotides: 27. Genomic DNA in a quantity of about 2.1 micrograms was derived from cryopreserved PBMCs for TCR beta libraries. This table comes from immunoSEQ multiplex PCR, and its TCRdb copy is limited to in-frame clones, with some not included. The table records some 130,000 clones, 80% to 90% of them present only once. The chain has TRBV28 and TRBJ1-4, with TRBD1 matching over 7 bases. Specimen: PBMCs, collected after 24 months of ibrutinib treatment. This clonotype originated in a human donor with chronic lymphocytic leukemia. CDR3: CASRPQRRGSTGAAFEKLFF. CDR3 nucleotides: TGTGCCAGCAGGCCTCAGCGAAGGGGGTCAACAGGGGCCGCGTTCGAAAAACTGTTTTTT.